The 18 T cell receptor beta chains below all came from one sample that was sequenced in a study of cytomegalovirus exposure and HLA in healthy donors. 13 Jbeta primers and 60 Vbeta primers were used for the PCR. The protocol was immunoSEQ multiplex PCR, while the TCRdb copy is restricted to in-frame clones and leaves out a portion. The repertoire holds 90,000 to 100,000 clones, with 82% as singletons. The specimen sequenced was PBMCs. The receptors stem from a man in his forties or fifties in good health and CMV-seronegative.

V gene TRBV4-1 combines with J gene TRBJ2-7; 8 bases match TRBD1. J lost 3 bases, V lost 4 bases, and 8 bases had no gene match. The germline gives CDR1 MGHRA, CDR2 YSYEKL. This CDR3 is built from 15 residues. CDR3 amino acids: CASSPGQGPNYEQYF. The DNA for the CDR3 is TGCGCCAGCAGCCCCGGACAGGGTCCCAACTACGAGCAGTACTTC.

This clone was seen more than once but under ten times. The chain couples TRBV6-5 to TRBJ1-1; D ambiguous. There are 12 residues in the CDR3. CDR1 is MNHEY, CDR2 SVGAGI, per germline. Trimming removed 4 bases from V and 4 bases from J, with 7 bases in between. The CDR3 here is CASSSPGTEAFF. CDR3 coding DNA: TGTGCCAGCAGTTCCCCGGGCACTGAAGCTTTCTTT.

The chain is built from TRBV5-8 and TRBJ1-1, with D tentatively TRBD1 (5 bases). With 4 bases removed from V and 1 base from J, the gap between germline ends came to 23 bases. The CDR3 totals 18 residues. Germline loops: CDR1 SGHTS, CDR2 YDEGEE. This CDR3 reads CASSRTGGVGRRNTEAFF. CDR3 DNA sequence: TGTGCCAGCAGCAGGACCGGGGGGGTGGGGAGGAGGAACACTGAAGCTTTCTTT.

The chain is built from TRBV29-1 and TRBJ1-1, with a tentative D call TRBD1 (6 bases). V was cut by 8 bases and J by 7 bases, with 17 bases left in between. This CDR3 spans 12 amino acids. The germline V gene encodes CDR1 SQVTM and CDR2 ANQGSEA. CDR3 nucleotides: TGCAGCATTAATTCCAGGGGAATTGAAGCTTTCTTT. Amino acids: CSINSRGIEAFF.

The chain combines TRBV11-1 with TRBJ2-7, with TRBD1 matching over 9 bases. The CDR3 totals 15 residues. Germline assignment: CDR1 SGHAT and CDR2 FQDESV (reference sequence). V was clipped by 3 bases and J by 0 bases; unmatched bases: 3. The CDR3 DNA is TGTGCCAGCAGCTTCCCGGGACAGGGCTCCTACGAGCAGTACTTC. Translated, it gives CASSFPGQGSYEQYF.

V and J are TRBV18 and TRBJ1-1; a possible D gene is TRBD1 (5 bases). V lost 3 bases and J lost 1, with 12 bases in between. Germline loops: CDR1 KGHSH, CDR2 LQKENI. The CDR3 is made up of 15 amino acids. The CDR3 is CASSPRDQGNTEAFF. CDR3 nucleotides: TGTGCCAGCTCACCCAGGGATCAAGGGAACACTGAAGCTTTCTTT. Supplemented by reference TRBV18 and TRBJ1-1, the full variable domain reads NAGVMQNPRHLVRRRGQEARLRCSPMKGHSHVYWYRQLPEEGLKFMVYLQKENIIDESGMPKERFSAEFPKEGPSILRIQQVVRGDSAAYFCASSPRDQGNTEAFFGQGTRLTVV.

The chain recombines TRBV2 with TRBJ2-2, with 14 bases fitting TRBD2. The CDR3 runs to 15 residues. CDR1 is SNHLY, CDR2 FYNNEI, per germline. The V and J ends lost 8 bases and 8 bases, in that order; junction bases with no gene match: 7. In DNA, the CDR3 is TGTGCCAGCGCGGGACTAGCGGGAGAATTGGGGGAGCTGTTTTTT. It encodes CASAGLAGELGELFF. Together with reference TRBV2 and TRBJ2-2, the CDR3 gives the full variable domain: EPEVTQTPSHQVTQMGQEVILRCVPISNHLYFYWYRQILGQKVEFLVSFYNNEISEKSEIFDDQFSVERPDGSNFTLKIRSTKLEDSAMYFCASAGLAGELGELFFGEGSRLTVL.

This chain links TRBV9 with TRBJ1-5, with TRBD1 as a possible D gene (5 bases). The CDR3 covers 14 residues. The V gene's germline CDR1 is SGDLS and CDR2 YYNGEE. V shed 4 bases and J shed 4 bases, with 12 bases lying between them. This CDR3 is CASSPGRANQPQHF. The CDR3 DNA reads as TGTGCCAGCAGCCCAGGCAGGGCTAATCAGCCCCAGCATTTT.

The V call is TRBV7-9, the J call TRBJ1-2, with 9 positions matching TRBD1. The CDR3 has 17 amino acids. V dropped 5 bases and J dropped 5; count of bases not matched to a gene: 15. Germline CDR1 SEHNR, CDR2 FQNEAQ (reference sequence). Here the CDR3 DNA reads TGTGCCAGCAGCAGCCGGGACAGGGAGCTCAGAGCGTATGGCTACACCTTC. Its protein product is CASSSRDRELRAYGYTF.

The chain couples TRBV6-5 to TRBJ2-3, with D possibly matching TRBD1 (5 bases). The germline CDR1 and CDR2 sequences are MNHEY and SVGAGI. CDR3 length: 14 amino acids. Trimming cost V 3 bases and J 4 bases, with 11 bases left between them. CDR3 DNA sequence: TGTGCCAGCAGTTATTACCAGGGTGCAGATACGCAGTATTTT. It is translated as CASSYYQGADTQYF.

In nucleotides, the CDR3 is TGCGCCAGCAGCCCATCCGGGGGGGGTGGAAACACCATATATTTT. Its translation: CASSPSGGGGNTIYF. V usage is TRBV4-3 and J usage is TRBJ1-3; TRBD1 is a possible D gene (5 bases). V was shortened by 4 bases and J by 3 bases, with 13 bases between the two germline ends. The CDR3 totals 15 residues. Germline loops: CDR1 LGHNA, CDR2 YSLEER.

The rearrangement uses TRBV25-1 and TRBJ2-5, with 10 positions matching TRBD1. The J segment lost 4 bases and the V segment lost 3 bases, leaving 8 bases of the junction unmatched. The CDR3 spans 16 residues. Germline V gene data show CDR1 as MGHDK and CDR2 as SYGVNS. CDR3 in amino acids: CASSDYTDRGPETQYF. CDR3 sequence (DNA): TGTGCCAGCAGTGACTATACAGACAGGGGGCCAGAGACCCAGTACTTC.

This sequence joins TRBV2 and TRBJ1-2; the D is unclear. CDR1 and CDR2 from the germline V gene are SNHLY and FYNNEI. This CDR3 region has 12 residues. V lost 5 bases to trimming and J lost 8 bases, with 12 bases between them. The CDR3 loop reads CASSYTMTGYTF. CDR3 in DNA: TGTGCCAGCAGTTACACTATGACGGGCTACACCTTC.

This clone has a count of ten or more. The V gene is TRBV9, the J gene TRBJ1-1, with a weak D call TRBD1 (6 bases). Trimming left V 3 bases short and J 4 bases short, with 19 bases between. Per germline, CDR1 SGDLS and CDR2 YYNGEE. The CDR3 totals 16 residues. Written as DNA, the CDR3 is TGTGCCAGCAGCGCGTCATACAGGGTCGGAGGCACTGAAGCTTTCTTT. Amino acid sequence: CASSASYRVGGTEAFF.

The chain uses TRBV7-9 and TRBJ2-3; D may be TRBD2 (6 bases). There are 15 residues in the CDR3. The V gene's germline CDR1 is SEHNR and CDR2 FQNEAQ (reference sequence). The germline V and J ends were trimmed by 1 base and 3 bases, with 11 bases remaining between them. The CDR3 region is CASSLGVLATDTQYF. CDR3 bases: TGTGCCAGCAGCTTAGGTGTCCTAGCGACAGATACGCAGTATTTT.

J is TRBJ1-1 and V is TRBV2; no reliable D call. Trimming took off 4 bases at V and 0 bases at J, with 9 bases between the two ends. This CDR3 contains 14 residues. Per germline, CDR1 SNHLY and CDR2 FYNNEI. CDR3 in amino acids: CASSGIEMNTEAFF. CDR3 bases: TGTGCCAGCAGTGGTATCGAGATGAACACTGAAGCTTTCTTT. The full variable domain, rest sourced from reference TRBV2 and TRBJ1-1, is EPEVTQTPSHQVTQMGQEVILRCVPISNHLYFYWYRQILGQKVEFLVSFYNNEISEKSEIFDDQFSVERPDGSNFTLKIRSTKLEDSAMYFCASSGIEMNTEAFFGQGTRLTVV.

The rearrangement joins TRBV6-1 to TRBJ2-7, with TRBD2 matching over 10 bases. CDR1 MNHNS and CDR2 SASEGT come from the germline V gene. Losses at the gene ends were 2 bases for V and 3 bases for J; bases not matched to a gene: 22. The CDR3 spans 21 residues. CDR3 bases: TGTGCCAGCAGTGAATGGGGGACTAGCGTACCACTTGAGCCGGGTTACTACGAGCAGTACTTC. Encoded protein: CASSEWGTSVPLEPGYYEQYF.

The chain couples TRBV5-1 to TRBJ2-1, with TRBD1 matching over 11 bases. The CDR3 length is 19 residues. Germline trimming cut 4 bases from V and 0 bases from J; bases unmatched to any gene: 12. Per the germline V gene, CDR1 is SGHRS and CDR2 is YFSETQ. CDR3 sequence reads: CASSVGTGGSLSSYNEQFF. CDR3 coding DNA: TGCGCCAGCAGCGTTGGGACAGGGGGATCTTTAAGCTCCTACAATGAGCAGTTCTTC.